Listed below are T cell receptor beta chains from one sample, sequenced in a study of cytomegalovirus exposure and HLA in healthy donors. Repertoires were generated with immunoSEQ multiplex PCR, while TCRdb's copy carries only in-frame clones and drops some. The data hold fewer than 200,000 clones, with roughly nine tenths observed a single time. Sequences were obtained from PBMCs. The receptors derive from a boy younger than 10 in good health and CMV-seronegative. The CDR3 runs from the conserved cysteine through the conserved F or W. D genes are given only for firm matches. A row's size may be missing; if present it is once, few, many or a size class.

D gene	V gene	J gene	clone size	CDR3 protein	CDR3 DNA
.	TRBV9	TRBJ2-3	.	CASSLSVTDTQYF	TGTGCCAGCAGCCTCTCGGTCACAGATACGCAGTATTTT
TRBD2	TRBV6-6	TRBJ2-3	.	CASSPGTSESDTQYF	TGTGCCAGCAGTCCCGGGACTAGCGAGTCAGATACGCAGTATTTT
.	TRBV5-6	TRBJ1-3	.	CASSLTGAGNTIYF	TGTGCCAGCAGCTTGACGGGTGCTGGAAACACCATATATTTT
.	TRBV7-6	TRBJ1-1	.	CASSSTRGGGNTEAFF	TGTGCCAGCAGCTCAACACGAGGGGGGGGGAACACTGAAGCTTTCTTT
TRBD2	TRBV15	TRBJ2-2	.	CATSRAASGRGTGELFF	TGTGCCACCAGCAGAGCGGCTAGCGGGAGAGGCACCGGGGAGCTGTTTTTT
TRBD1	TRBV9	TRBJ1-5	.	CASSPHGTGEQPQHF	TGTGCCAGCAGCCCCCACGGGACAGGGGAACAGCCCCAGCATTTT
.	TRBV11-2	TRBJ2-7	.	CASSSRFGGATYYEQYF	TGTGCCAGCAGCTCAAGGTTTGGCGGGGCCACCTACTACGAGCAGTACTTC
TRBD2	TRBV7-7	TRBJ2-2	once	CASSLALAVSGELFF	TGTGCCAGCAGCTTGGCACTAGCGGTATCCGGGGAGCTGTTTTTT
TRBD1	TRBV18	TRBJ1-1	.	CASSPGTGSLEAFF	TGTGCCAGCTCACCCGGGACAGGGTCTCTAGAAGCTTTCTTT
.	TRBV5-1	TRBJ1-1	.	CASSLDFRVGNTEAFF	TGCGCCAGCAGCCTGGATTTTCGGGTCGGGAACACTGAAGCTTTCTTT
.	TRBV6-1	TRBJ1-2	.	CASKGGNRPNGYTF	TGTGCCAGCAAGGGAGGTAACAGGCCGAATGGCTACACCTTC
.	TRBV4-2	TRBJ2-3	.	CASRIQGSTDTQYF	TGTGCCAGCAGAATACAGGGTTCGACAGATACGCAGTATTTT
.	TRBV9	TRBJ1-1	.	CASSVAGRSTEAFF	TGTGCCAGCAGCGTAGCAGGGAGGTCCACTGAAGCTTTCTTT
TRBD1	TRBV5-1	TRBJ1-2	.	CASSTMTGFNYGYTF	TGCGCCAGCAGCACTATGACAGGGTTTAACTATGGCTACACCTTC
.	TRBV6-5	TRBJ1-1	.	CASSYKGGTEAFF	TGTGCCAGCAGTTACAAGGGAGGCACTGAAGCTTTCTTT
TRBD1	TRBV18	TRBJ1-6	once	CASQVRDRGNSPLHF	TGTGCCAGCCAAGTCCGGGACAGGGGTAATTCACCCCTCCACTTT
.	TRBV14	TRBJ2-7	.	CASSQTVGSYEQYF	TGTGCCAGCAGCCAAACGGTCGGTTCTTATGAGCAGTACTTC
TRBD1	TRBV2	TRBJ1-1	.	CARDRGPDRGNTEAFF	TGTGCCAGAGATCGGGGCCCGGACAGGGGCAATACTGAAGCTTTCTTT
TRBD1	TRBV7-9	TRBJ1-1	once	CASQGTDNTEAFF	TGTGCCAGCCAGGGGACAGACAACACTGAAGCTTTCTTT
.	TRBV28	TRBJ1-5	.	CASSLIRVDYQPQHF	TGTGCCAGCAGTTTAATCAGGGTTGACTATCAGCCCCAGCATTTT
.	TRBV5-6	TRBJ2-7	.	CASTLGDSPYEQYF	TGTGCCAGCACTTTAGGGGACTCACCCTACGAGCAGTACTTC
.	TRBV7-8	TRBJ1-5	.	CASSLGDYVAQPQHF	TGTGCCAGCAGCTTAGGGGACTATGTAGCGCAGCCCCAGCATTTT
.	TRBV6-4	TRBJ1-3	few	CASRSDYRSLGNTIYF	TGTGCCAGCAGATCTGATTACAGGTCGCTTGGAAACACCATATATTTT
.	TRBV9	TRBJ1-2	.	CASSVDRTPYGYTF	TGTGCCAGCAGCGTCGACAGGACCCCCTATGGCTACACCTTC
.	TRBV30	TRBJ2-6	.	CAWSHPGHLLSGANVLTF	TGTGCCTGGAGTCACCCTGGACACCTCCTCTCTGGGGCCAACGTCCTGACTTTC
.	TRBV7-9	TRBJ2-1	.	CASSDGSKRNYNEQFF	TGTGCCAGCAGCGACGGGAGTAAAAGGAACTACAATGAGCAGTTCTTC
.	TRBV5-4	TRBJ1-6	once	CASSLELNSNSPLHF	TGTGCCAGCAGCTTGGAGTTGAATAGCAATTCACCCCTCCACTTT
TRBD1	TRBV7-9	TRBJ2-5	once	CASSLVTGQGKETQYF	TGTGCCAGCAGCTTAGTGACGGGACAGGGGAAGGAGACCCAGTACTTC
.	TRBV27	TRBJ2-2	.	CASSQRQYTGELFF	TGTGCCAGCAGTCAAAGACAGTACACCGGGGAGCTGTTTTTT
TRBD2	TRBV5-1	TRBJ2-7	.	CASSWATSGDYEQYF	TGCGCCAGCAGCTGGGCGACTAGCGGGGACTACGAGCAGTACTTC
TRBD2	TRBV9	TRBJ2-5	.	CASSVEGLARETQYF	TGTGCCAGCAGCGTAGAGGGACTAGCGCGGGAGACCCAGTACTTC
TRBD2	TRBV25-1	TRBJ2-5	.	CASSGSLAGRKMETQYF	TGTGCCAGCAGTGGGTCACTAGCGGGAAGAAAGATGGAGACCCAGTACTTC
.	TRBV30	TRBJ1-1	few	CAWSVIGNTEAFF	TGTGCCTGGAGTGTAATCGGGAACACTGAAGCTTTCTTT
TRBD1	TRBV28	TRBJ1-1	.	CASRPPAGGIDTEAFF	TGTGCCAGCAGACCCCCGGCAGGGGGCATCGACACTGAAGCTTTCTTT
TRBD1	TRBV7-9	TRBJ1-4	few	CASSFLGQGNEKLFF	TGTGCCAGCAGCTTCTTGGGACAGGGTAATGAAAAACTGTTTTTT